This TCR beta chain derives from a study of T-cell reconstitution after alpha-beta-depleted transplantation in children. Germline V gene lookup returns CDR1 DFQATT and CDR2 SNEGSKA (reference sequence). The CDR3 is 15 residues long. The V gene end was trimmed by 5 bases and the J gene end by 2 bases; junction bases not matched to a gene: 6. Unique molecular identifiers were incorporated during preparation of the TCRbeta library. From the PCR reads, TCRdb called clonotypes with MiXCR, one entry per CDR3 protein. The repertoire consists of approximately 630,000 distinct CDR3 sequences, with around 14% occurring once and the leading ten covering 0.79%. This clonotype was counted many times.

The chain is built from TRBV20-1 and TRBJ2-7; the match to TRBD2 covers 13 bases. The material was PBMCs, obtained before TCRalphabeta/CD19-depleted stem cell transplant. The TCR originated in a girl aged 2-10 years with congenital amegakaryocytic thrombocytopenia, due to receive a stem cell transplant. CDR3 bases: TGCAGTGCTTCTCGAGGGACTAGCGGGACCTACGAGCAGTACTTC. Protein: CSASRGTSGTYEQYF.